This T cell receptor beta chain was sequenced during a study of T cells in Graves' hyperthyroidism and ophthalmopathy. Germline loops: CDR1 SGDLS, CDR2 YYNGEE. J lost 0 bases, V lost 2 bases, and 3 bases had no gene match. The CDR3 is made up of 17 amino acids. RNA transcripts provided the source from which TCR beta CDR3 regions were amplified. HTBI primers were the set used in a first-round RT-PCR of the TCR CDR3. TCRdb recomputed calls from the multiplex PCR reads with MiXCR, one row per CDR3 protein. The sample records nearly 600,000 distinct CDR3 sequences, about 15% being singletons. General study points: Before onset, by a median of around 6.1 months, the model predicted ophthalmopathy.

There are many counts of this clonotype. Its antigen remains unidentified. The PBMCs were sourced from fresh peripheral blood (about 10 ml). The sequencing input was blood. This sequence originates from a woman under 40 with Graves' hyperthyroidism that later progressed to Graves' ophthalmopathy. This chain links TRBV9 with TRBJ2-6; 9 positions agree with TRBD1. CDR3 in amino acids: CASSVGQGFSGANVLTF. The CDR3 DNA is TGTGCCAGCAGCGTGGGACAGGGCTTCTCTGGGGCCAACGTCCTGACTTTC.